What follows are 32 T cell receptor beta chains derived from one specimen sequenced in a study of T cell clonality in common variable immunodeficiency (dated by TCRdb to 2014 to 2015). Library preparation employed the immunoSEQ multiplex PCR assay. In its TCRdb copy, this immuneACCESS table keeps in-frame sequences only and misses some clones. Where compared with another copy, unresolved V genes explain less than half of these, and the others have no known cause. In this sample the table shows approximately 46,000 clones, and no singletons are among them. The top ten clonotypes cover approximately 6.2% of the sample. The sample comprised peripheral blood mononuclear cells. These receptors all come from a person between 18 and 75 years old in good health.

This clone was observed many times. The read ends 3 residues shy of where the CDR3 ends; the end is completed using the germline J gene. The gene calls are TRBV30 and TRBJ1-6, with a weak D call TRBD1 (5 bases). The germline CDR1 and CDR2 sequences are GTSNPN and SVGIG (reference sequence). This CDR3 has 14 residues. V was clipped by 0 bases and J by 9 bases, with 12 bases between them. This CDR3 is CAWSVGGGISPLHF. The DNA read from the CDR3 is TGTGCCTGGAGTGTAGGTGGGGGGATTTCACCC.

This clone was found many times. The read ends 3 residues before the CDR3 terminus; that terminus is restored from the germline J gene. V gene TRBV30 combines with J gene TRBJ1-4; 8 nucleotides line up with TRBD1. This CDR3 has 15 amino acids. Losses at the gene ends were 2 bases for V and 7 bases for J; bases not matched to a gene: 9. CDR1 GTSNPN and CDR2 SVGIG come from the germline V gene (reference sequence). The CDR3 bases that were read are TGTGCCTGGAGTCGTGACAGGGGCGGGGGTGAAAAA. As protein: CAWSRDRGGGEK. The full CDR3 protein is CAWSRDRGGGEKLFF.

This clone was recorded at least ten times. The read terminates 3 residues ahead of where the CDR3 ends, so the germline J gene completes it. The chain uses TRBV6-2 or TRBV6-3 and TRBJ1-5, with a tentative D call TRBD1 (5 bases). Trimming left V 10 bases short and J 5 bases short, with 15 bases between. This CDR3 spans 13 amino acids. Germline V lookup: CDR1 MNHEY, CDR2 SVGEGT. The covered CDR3 bases are TGTGCCATCCAGGCCGGGGGGGATCAGCCC. This translates into CAIQAGGDQP. The complete CDR3 protein is CAIQAGGDQPQHF.

This clone was seen a few times. The sequenced fragment ends 3 residues before the CDR3 boundary, so the rest is inferred from the germline J gene. This chain links TRBV2 with TRBJ1-4, with D maybe TRBD1 (5 bases). The CDR3 totals 13 residues. CDR1 and CDR2 from the germline V gene are SNHLY and FYNNEI. The part of the CDR3 DNA that was read is TGTGCCAGCAGTAACTCTGGGGCCAACGTA. Protein product: CASSNSGANV. The CDR3 as a whole reads CASSNSGANVLFF.

To note about this clone: With the read ending 3 residues before the CDR3 end, the germline J gene is used to fill in that end. The V and J genes are TRBV13 and TRBJ2-5; 14 nucleotides match TRBD2. CDR1 and CDR2 (germline): PRHDT, FYEKMQ (reference sequence). V gave up 4 bases and J gave up 5 bases; unmatched junction bases: 12. This CDR3 is 18 amino acids long. The sequenced CDR3 bases are TGTGCCAGCAGCTCGAGGATGACTAGCGGGGGGGCCCGGGAGACC. Translated, it gives CASSSRMTSGGARET. The whole CDR3 region reads CASSSRMTSGGARETQYF.

This clone was observed at least ten times. The sequenced part of the CDR3 DNA is TGTGCCAGCAGTGGGGACAGTAATGAAAAA. The encoded protein is CASSGDSNEK. The whole CDR3 is CASSGDSNEKLFF. The chain links TRBV6-1 to TRBJ1-4; 7 nucleotides align to TRBD1. The read falls 3 residues short of the CDR3 end, and the missing part is taken from the germline J gene. Per germline, CDR1 MNHNS and CDR2 SASEGT. V lost 4 bases to trimming and J lost 4 bases; unmatched junction nucleotides: 0. This CDR3 is built from 13 residues.

This clone was counted ten times or more. The DNA ends 3 residues before the CDR3 does, and the rest of the CDR3 is filled in from the germline J gene. V is TRBV13 and J is TRBJ2-1; a possible D gene is TRBD2 (6 bases). The CDR3 length is 13 residues. The V end lost 4 bases, the J end lost 7 bases, and 11 bases lay between the germline ends. Germline loops: CDR1 PRHDT, CDR2 FYEKMQ (reference sequence). CDR3 residues: CASSSGGDNEQFF. Partial CDR3 DNA: TGTGCCAGCAGCTCTGGAGGGGATAATGAG.

This clone was picked up many times. With the read ending 3 residues before the CDR3 end, the germline J gene is used to fill in that end. The chain links TRBV20-1 to TRBJ1-1; D may be TRBD1 (6 bases). CDR1 and CDR2 from the germline V gene are DFQATT and SNEGSKA (reference sequence). V lost 6 bases, J lost 1 base, and 9 bases lay in between. The CDR3 is 12 residues long. The sequenced CDR3 bases are TGCAGTGCGACGGACAGGAACACTGAA. Protein sequence: CSATDRNTE. The full CDR3 is CSATDRNTEAFF.

This clone was seen repeatedly, ten times or more. The DNA ends 3 residues before the CDR3 does, and the rest of the CDR3 is filled in from the germline J gene. The gene calls are TRBV6-1 and TRBJ2-7; D unclear. Germline lookup yields CDR1 MNHNS and CDR2 SASEGT. The CDR3 totals 14 residues. V lost 1 base and J lost 3, with 10 bases in between. The sequenced CDR3 bases are TGTGCCAGCAGTGAAGGCTCCCCGGTCTACGAG. It specifies CASSEGSPVYE. The full CDR3 protein reads CASSEGSPVYEQYF.

This clone was counted many times. The sequenced fragment ends 3 residues before the CDR3 boundary, so the rest is inferred from the germline J gene. J is TRBJ2-7 and V is TRBV10-2, with 7 bases that match TRBD1. The CDR3 consists of 12 residues. V lost 10 bases, J lost 2 bases, and 5 bases stayed unmatched. CDR1 and CDR2 (germline): WSHSY, SAAADI. The CDR3 sequence is CATLQGPYEQYF. The sequenced CDR3 bases are TGCGCCACACTACAGGGGCCCTACGAG.

This clone was observed at least ten times. The missing CDR3 end, 3 residues past where the read stops, is filled in from the germline J gene. The chain links TRBV4-1 to TRBJ2-2; 7 positions agree with TRBD1. Losses at the gene ends were 5 bases for V and 5 bases for J; bases not matched to a gene: 5. Germline V gene sequence: CDR1 MGHRA, CDR2 YSYEKL. The CDR3 loop spans 14 amino acids. The sequenced CDR3 bases are TGCGCCAGCAGCTACGACAGGGCTACCGGGGAG. Translating gives CASSYDRATGE. The CDR3, in full, reads CASSYDRATGELFF.

This clone appeared many times. The CDR3 end lies 3 residues beyond the end of the read and is filled in from the germline J gene. The chain couples TRBV20-1 to TRBJ2-3; 7 bases fit TRBD1. This CDR3 spans 15 amino acids. Germline loops: CDR1 DFQATT, CDR2 SNEGSKA (reference sequence). V shed 6 bases and J 4 bases; nucleotides not matched to a gene: 13. The chain's CDR3 is CSAPKTGSLSDTQYF. The CDR3 bases that were read are TGCAGTGCGCCTAAGACAGGGTCTCTATCAGATACG.

This clone was observed many times. CDR3 sequence reads: CSAGTGSTDTQYF. Incomplete CDR3 DNA: TGTAGCGCGGGGACAGGGTCCACAGATACG. This chain connects TRBV30 to TRBJ2-3; 9 bases fit TRBD1. The CDR3 goes on 3 residues after the read ends, and that part is filled in from the germline J gene. The CDR3 spans 13 residues. Germline CDR1 and CDR2: GTSNPN and SVGIG (reference sequence).

This clone was detected many times. The sequence runs out 3 residues before the end of the CDR3; the remainder is reconstructed from the germline J gene. V and J are TRBV20-1 and TRBJ1-1; D is unresolved. CDR3 length: 14 amino acids. The germline V gene has CDR1 DFQATT and CDR2 SNEGSKA (reference sequence). The V end lost 1 base, the J end lost 0 bases, and 9 bases lay between the germline ends. CDR3 residues: CSARGRWVNTEAFF. The DNA read from the CDR3 is TGCAGTGCTAGAGGGCGGTGGGTGAACACTGAA.

Ten or more counts support this clone. The read comes to an end 3 residues before the CDR3 does, leaving the germline J gene to fill in the end. The chain couples TRBV6-4 to TRBJ2-1; D is possibly TRBD1 (7 bases). The ends were cut back, 1 base at V and 0 bases at J, with 25 bases in the middle. The V gene's germline CDR1 is MRHNA and CDR2 SNTAGT. The CDR3 extends over 21 amino acids. This CDR3 reads CASSDFRWSGGLRRSYNEQFF. The CDR3 DNA, read in part, is TGTGCCAGCAGTGACTTTCGCTGGTCAGGGGGACTGCGCCGCTCCTACAATGAG.

On this clone itself: The read gets to within 3 residues of the CDR3 end, and the germline J gene fills in the rest. The gene calls are TRBV5-1 and TRBJ2-7; TRBD2 is a possible D gene (5 bases). V lost 0 bases and J lost 0, with 13 bases in between. CDR1 SGHRS and CDR2 YFSETQ come from the germline V gene. The CDR3 loop spans 16 amino acids. The CDR3 is CASSLDWRVVSYEQYF. Partial CDR3 DNA: TGCGCCAGCAGCTTGGATTGGCGGGTCGTCTCCTACGAG.

This clone came up many times. The CDR3 end falls 3 residues outside the read, so it is completed with the germline J gene. This sequence joins TRBV20-1 and TRBJ2-5, with D possibly TRBD1 on 5 matching bases. In germline, CDR1 is DFQATT, CDR2 SNEGSKA (reference sequence). Between the trimmed V and J ends, which lost 2 bases and 5 bases, there was a span of 9 bases. CDR3 size: 12 residues. The CDR3 sequence is CSARQQAETQYF. The sequenced CDR3 bases are TGCAGTGCTAGACAACAGGCGGAGACC.

This clone was counted ten times or more. The read gets to within 3 residues of the CDR3 end, and the germline J gene fills in the rest. V is TRBV5-1 and J is TRBJ2-3; 7 nucleotides agree with TRBD1. The length of the CDR3 is 15 residues. The V gene's germline CDR1 is SGHRS and CDR2 YFSETQ. V was clipped by 4 bases and J by 2 bases; unmatched bases: 7. This CDR3 reads CASSDGTDPTDTQYF. The covered CDR3 bases are TGCGCCAGCAGCGACGGGACAGACCCCACAGATACG.

This clone was observed at least ten times. The read ends 3 residues early relative to the CDR3; the germline J gene fills the gap. The J gene is TRBJ2-2, the V gene TRBV6-1, with D maybe TRBD2 (6 bases). The CDR3 loop spans 17 amino acids. Germline loops: CDR1 MNHNS, CDR2 SASEGT. The CDR3 loop is CASSEALPGGTNEKLFF. Partial CDR3 DNA: TGTGCCAGCAGTGAAGCGCTCCCCGGGGGAACTAATGAAAAG.

This clone was counted many times. Read coverage stops 3 residues before the CDR3 terminus; the germline J gene supplies the remainder. This chain uses TRBV7-9 with TRBJ1-6, with a tentative D call TRBD1 (6 bases). The CDR3 runs to 14 residues. Germline CDR1 and CDR2: SEHNR and FQNEAQ (reference sequence). Trimming pared 5 bases from V and 9 bases from J, leaving 14 bases between. CDR3 sequence: CASSPTGFGSPLHF. The sequenced part of the CDR3 DNA is TGTGCCAGCAGCCCTACAGGGTTCGGTTCACCC.

The table lists this clone with many counts. The read stops 3 residues short of the end of the CDR3; the missing end is completed from the germline J gene. The V gene is TRBV4-1, the J gene TRBJ1-2; D is ambiguous. Germline values: CDR1 MGHRA, CDR2 YSYEKL. CDR3 length: 12 residues. Partial CDR3 DNA: TGCGCCAGCAGCCAAGTGTCGAGCGGC. Its protein is CASSQVSSG. The entire CDR3 sequence reads CASSQVSSGYTF.

There are many counts of this clone. The read ends 3 residues before the CDR3 terminus; that terminus is restored from the germline J gene. V gene TRBV2 combines with J gene TRBJ2-5, with 9 bases identical to TRBD1. This CDR3 has 17 amino acids. Germline V gene lookup returns CDR1 SNHLY and CDR2 FYNNEI. V lost 11 bases, J lost 5 bases, and 21 bases stayed unmatched. Partial CDR3 DNA: TGTGCCGGCGGGACAGGGCTAGGGATAGGAGGGCATGAGACC. Its translation: CAGGTGLGIGGHET. The CDR3, in full, reads CAGGTGLGIGGHETQYF.

The sample holds many counts of this clone. The CDR3 end is not reached by the read, which stops 3 residues before it; the germline J gene fills it in. Other DNA sequences in the same sample also yield this CDR3. The chain has TRBV2 and TRBJ2-3; TRBD2 aligns across 7 bases. The CDR3 is 13 amino acids. V gave up 3 bases and J gave up 3 bases; unmatched junction bases: 0. Per the germline V gene, CDR1 is SNHLY and CDR2 is FYNNEI. CDR3 DNA, as far as it was read: TGTGCCAGCAGTGAGGGGGGGACAGATACG. Its translation: CASSEGGTDT. The entire CDR3 reads CASSEGGTDTQYF.

CDR3 DNA, as far as it was read: TGTGCCAGTAGGGACAGGGGAAGGGCAGATACC. Translating gives CASRDRGRADT. The full CDR3 is CASRDRGRADTYTF. The rearrangement joins TRBV19 to TRBJ1-2; TRBD1 aligns across 9 bases. The read stops 3 residues short of the end of the CDR3; the missing end is completed from the germline J gene. The CDR3 extends over 14 amino acids. Germline CDR1 LNHDA, CDR2 SQIVND (reference sequence).

The table lists this clone with many counts. CDR3 loop: CASRLGGNEQFF. Incomplete CDR3 DNA: TGTGCCAGTCGACTCGGGGGCAATGAG. The rearrangement joins TRBV19 to TRBJ2-1; D might be TRBD2 (6 bases). The read finishes 3 residues shy of the CDR3 end, and the germline J gene is used to complete it. CDR1 and CDR2 (germline): LNHDA, SQIVND (reference sequence). The ends were cut back, 8 bases at V and 6 bases at J, with 11 bases in the middle. CDR3 size: 12 residues.

Ten or more counts support this clone. The read halts 3 residues ahead of the CDR3 end, with the missing end drawn from the germline J gene. The rearrangement uses TRBV5-1 and TRBJ2-7, with D perhaps given as TRBD1 or TRBD2 (6 bases each). The germline V gene has CDR1 SGHRS and CDR2 YFSETQ. The V end was cut by 4 bases, the J end by 1 base, with 18 bases between. The CDR3 extends over 16 amino acids. The covered CDR3 bases are TGCGCCAGCAGCCCCTTCGCAGGAGGGACATCCTACGAG. Protein product: CASSPFAGGTSYE. The CDR3 in its entirety is CASSPFAGGTSYEQYF. Combining the CDR3 with reference TRBV5-1 and TRBJ2-7 gives the whole variable domain KAGVTQTPRYLIKTRGQQVTLSCSPISGHRSVSWYQQTPGQGLQFLFEYFSETQRNKGNFPGRFSGRQFSNSRSEMNVSTLELGDSALYLCASSPFAGGTSYEQYFGPGTRLTVT.

This clone occurred many times. A much bigger clone sits one base away, suggesting this may be a read error. The read terminates 3 residues ahead of where the CDR3 ends, so the germline J gene completes it. The V call is TRBV29-1, the J call TRBJ2-2; 7 bases are shared with TRBD1. The CDR3 totals 15 residues. The germline V gene encodes CDR1 SQVTM and CDR2 ANQGSEA. Partial CDR3 DNA: TGCAGCGTTGGGACAGGTGGAGCTGGGGCCAACGTG. Residues: CSVGTGGAGANV. The entire CDR3 protein reads CSVGTGGAGANVLFF.

This clone was seen at least ten times. The CDR3 goes on 3 residues after the read ends, and that part is filled in from the germline J gene. The V call is TRBV5-4, the J call TRBJ2-7; TRBD1 might be the D (5 bases). This CDR3 has 14 amino acids. CDR1 is SGHNT and CDR2 is YYREEE in the germline V gene (reference sequence). The V and J ends lost 3 bases and 0 bases respectively, with 10 bases between them. The CDR3 bases that were read are TGTGCCAGCAGCTCCAAGACAGCCTCCTACGAG. Residues: CASSSKTASYE. The CDR3 in full is CASSSKTASYEQYF.

With regard to this clone: The CDR3 end falls 3 residues outside the read, so it is completed with the germline J gene. The V call is TRBV30, the J call TRBJ1-1; perhaps TRBD1 as D (5 bases). The CDR3 consists of 16 residues. Germline V lookup: CDR1 GTSNPN, CDR2 SVGIG (reference sequence). The CDR3 region is CAWSFGRKRGYNEAFF. The covered CDR3 bases are TGTGCCTGGAGTTTCGGTAGAAAACGGGGGTACAATGAG.

This clone has at least ten counts. The read ends 3 residues shy of where the CDR3 ends; the end is completed using the germline J gene. The gene calls are TRBV7-2 and TRBJ1-2; TRBD1 might be the D (6 bases). Per germline, CDR1 SGHTA and CDR2 FQGNSA. The CDR3 loop spans 13 amino acids. The sequenced CDR3 bases are TGTGCCAGCAGCTTTGCAGGGGCTTCTAGC. Its protein product is CASSFAGASS. The CDR3 in full is CASSFAGASSYTF.

This clone was recorded many times. The read terminates 3 residues ahead of where the CDR3 ends, so the germline J gene completes it. The chain employs TRBV5-4 and TRBJ1-1; 7 positions match TRBD1. The V gene's germline CDR1 is SGHNT and CDR2 YYREEE (reference sequence). CDR3 length: 13 residues. The junction had 8 bases not matched to a gene; V was cut back by 7 bases and J by 5 bases. The sequenced part of the CDR3 DNA is TGTGCCAGCCTTCGACAGGGAGGGACTGAA. Translated, it gives CASLRQGGTE. The entire CDR3 reads CASLRQGGTEAFF.

This clone was recorded at least ten times. At one end the junction does not follow the germline gene, possibly because of a read error. Within the sample, other DNA sequences also encode this same CDR3. The CDR3 spells CASSQIQGIRYEQYF. The CDR3 bases that were read are TGCGCCAGCAGCCAGATCCAGGGGATTCGGTACGAG. The chain employs TRBV4-2 and TRBJ2-7; possibly TRBD1 for D (6 bases). Coverage ceases 3 residues before the CDR3 finishes, and the germline J gene fills in the end. This CDR3 has 15 residues. Germline CDR1 reads LGHNA; CDR2 reads YNFKEQ.